What follows are 9 T cell receptor beta chains derived from one specimen sequenced in a study of blood T cells in healthy people across ages. PCR was performed a second time for about 7 to 11 cycles using a sample-barcoded 5' primer and a J-beta primer mix. A single record per CDR3 protein comes from TCRdb applying MiXCR to the 5' RACE reads. The sample lists 650,000 to 1,000,000 distinct CDR3 sequences; about 36% were seen once. The sample taken for sequencing was blood. The receptors shown here come from a man between 18 and 29 years old in good health.

The rearrangement links TRBV14 to TRBJ1-2; no reliable D call. Looked up from germline, CDR1 is SGHDN and CDR2 is FVKESK. CDR3 length: 15 amino acids. Trimming took 0 bases from V and 9 from J, leaving 17 bases between them. The CDR3 coding sequence is TGTGCCAGCAGCCAAGATTTATCCCGAACGGGTAGCTACACCTTC. Its translation: CASSQDLSRTGSYTF.

With respect to this clonotype: A much more abundant neighbour one base away suggests this may be a read error. The genes are TRBV9 and TRBJ2-1, with TRBD1 as a possible D gene (6 bases). Germline V gives CDR1 SGDLS, CDR2 YYNGEE. Trimming stripped 3 bases from V and 10 bases from J, with 20 bases between. The CDR3 loop spans 15 amino acids. The CDR3 protein is CASSDGQQGPYEQFF. The CDR3 DNA reads as TGTGCCAGCAGCGACGGACAACAGGGTCCCTACGAGCAGTTCTTC.

This chain uses TRBV25-1 with TRBJ2-3; 9 positions match TRBD2. Trimming took 1 base from V and 5 from J; bases not matched to a gene: 4. Germline V gives CDR1 MGHDK, CDR2 SYGVNS. The CDR3 has 15 residues. The CDR3 DNA sequence: TGTGCCAGCAGTGAATGGCGGGGGGGTCAAGATACGCAGTATTTT. Translated: CASSEWRGGQDTQYF.

The chain couples TRBV5-1 to TRBJ2-1; possibly TRBD2 for D (6 bases). The CDR3 covers 17 residues. Trimming removed 4 bases at V and 3 bases at J, with 20 bases between. Per germline, CDR1 SGHRS and CDR2 YFSETQ. CDR3 region: CASSQRLAGLRYNEQFF. CDR3 sequence (DNA): TGCGCCAGCAGCCAGCGACTGGCGGGGTTGCGCTACAATGAGCAGTTCTTC.

Only a few counts were recorded for this clonotype. The V call is TRBV6-2 or TRBV6-3, the J call TRBJ1-5, with D tentatively TRBD1 (5 bases). Germline V CDR1 and CDR2: MNHEY, SVGEGT. Deletions cut 5 bases from V and 0 bases from J, with 20 bases between. This CDR3 is built from 18 residues. This chain's CDR3 is CASSRLRDGPYSNQPQHF. CDR3 bases: TGTGCCAGCAGTCGTCTAAGGGACGGACCTTATAGCAATCAGCCCCAGCATTTT.

This chain links TRBV7-2 with TRBJ1-1, with D unclear. The CDR3 contains 14 residues. Germline values: CDR1 SGHTA, CDR2 FQGNSA. The V end lost 5 bases, the J end lost 2 bases, and 12 bases lay between the germline ends. As DNA, the CDR3 is TGTGCCAGCAGCCCTAGTCCGGGTAACACTGAAGCTTTCTTT. Protein sequence: CASSPSPGNTEAFF. Combining the CDR3 with reference TRBV7-2 and TRBJ1-1 gives the whole variable domain GAGVSQSPSNKVTEKGKDVELRCDPISGHTALYWYRQSLGQGLEFLIYFQGNSAPDKSGLPSDRFSAERTGGSVSTLTIQRTQQEDSAVYLCASSPSPGNTEAFFGQGTRLTVV.

In its sample, this clonotype was seen many times. V is TRBV12-3 or TRBV12-4 and J is TRBJ1-2; perhaps TRBD1 as D (6 bases). This CDR3 has 14 residues. V was trimmed by 6 bases and J by 4 bases, leaving 15 bases between them. In nucleotides, the CDR3 is TGTGCCAGCAGCCCCGAAGGGGGGGGCTATGGCTACACCTTC. Translation: CASSPEGGGYGYTF.

V and J are TRBV6-6 and TRBJ1-5; 8 nucleotides agree with TRBD1. V was pared by 4 bases and J by 7 bases, with 12 bases of the junction left unmatched. The germline gives CDR1 MNHNY, CDR2 SVGAGI (reference sequence). CDR3 length equals 16 residues. CDR3 nucleotide sequence: TGTGCCAGCAGTTTACTTATGGACAGGGCTGGACAGCCCCAGCATTTT. Its translation: CASSLLMDRAGQPQHF.

This clonotype turned up a few times. This chain connects TRBV20-1 to TRBJ2-1; D may be TRBD2 (5 bases). From germline, CDR1 is DFQATT and CDR2 SNEGSKA (reference sequence). The CDR3 extends over 14 amino acids. The germline V and J ends were trimmed by 3 bases and 7 bases, with 16 bases remaining between them. The CDR3 region has the DNA TGCAGTGCTAGCGCCCCGGACTCCGGAAATGAGCAGTTCTTC. Encoded protein: CSASAPDSGNEQFF.